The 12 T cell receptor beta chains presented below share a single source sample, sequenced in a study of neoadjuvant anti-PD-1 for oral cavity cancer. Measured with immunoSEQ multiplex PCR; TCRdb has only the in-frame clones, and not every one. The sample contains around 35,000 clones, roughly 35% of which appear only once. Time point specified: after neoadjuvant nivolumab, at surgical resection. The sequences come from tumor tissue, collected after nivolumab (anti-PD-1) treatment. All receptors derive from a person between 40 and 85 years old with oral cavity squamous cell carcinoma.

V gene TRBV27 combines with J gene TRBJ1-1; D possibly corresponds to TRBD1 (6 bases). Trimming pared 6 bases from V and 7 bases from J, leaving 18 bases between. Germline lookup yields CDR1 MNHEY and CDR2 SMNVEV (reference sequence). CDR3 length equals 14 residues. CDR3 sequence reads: CASSLLGGSGEAFF. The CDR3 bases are TGTGCCAGCAGCTTACTAGGGGGGAGTGGTGAAGCTTTCTTT.

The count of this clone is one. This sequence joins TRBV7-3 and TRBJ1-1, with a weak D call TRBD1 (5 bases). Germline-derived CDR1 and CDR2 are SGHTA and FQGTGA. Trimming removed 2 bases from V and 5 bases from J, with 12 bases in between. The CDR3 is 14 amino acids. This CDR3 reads CASSLLGDWTEAFF. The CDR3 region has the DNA TGTGCCAGCAGCTTACTTGGGGACTGGACTGAAGCTTTCTTT.

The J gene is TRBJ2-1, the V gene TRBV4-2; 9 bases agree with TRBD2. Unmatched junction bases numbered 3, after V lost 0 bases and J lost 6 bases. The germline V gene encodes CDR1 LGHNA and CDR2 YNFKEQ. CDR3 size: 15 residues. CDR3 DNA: TGTGCCAGCAGCCAAGAATTAGCGGGAGTCAATGAGCAGTTCTTC. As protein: CASSQELAGVNEQFF.

The CDR3 region has the DNA TGTGCCAGCTCACCAATTCGGAGGACAGGGGACACTGAAGCTTTCTTT. As protein: CASSPIRRTGDTEAFF. J is TRBJ1-1 and V is TRBV18, with 9 bases fitting TRBD1. V was pared by 2 bases and J by 3 bases, with 7 bases of the junction left unmatched. The CDR3 has 16 residues. The germline gives CDR1 KGHSH, CDR2 LQKENI.

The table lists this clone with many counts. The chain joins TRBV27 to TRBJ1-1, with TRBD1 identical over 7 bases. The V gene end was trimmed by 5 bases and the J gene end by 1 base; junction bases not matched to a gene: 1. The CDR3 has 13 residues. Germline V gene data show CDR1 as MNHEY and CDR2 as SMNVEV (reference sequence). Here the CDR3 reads CASSRTGNTEAFF. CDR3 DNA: TGTGCCAGCAGTCGGACAGGGAACACTGAAGCTTTCTTT.

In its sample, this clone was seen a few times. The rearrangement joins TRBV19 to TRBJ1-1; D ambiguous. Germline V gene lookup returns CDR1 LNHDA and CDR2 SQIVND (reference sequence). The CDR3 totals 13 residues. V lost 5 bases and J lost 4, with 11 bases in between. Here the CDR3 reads CASSVVGFTEAFF. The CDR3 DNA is TGTGCCAGTAGTGTGGTTGGGTTCACTGAAGCTTTCTTT. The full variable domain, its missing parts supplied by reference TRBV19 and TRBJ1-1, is DGGITQSPKYLFRKEGQNVTLSCEQNLNHDAMYWYRQDPGQGLRLIYYSQIVNDFQKGDIAEGYSVSREKKESFPLTVTSAQKNPTAFYLCASSVVGFTEAFFGQGTRLTVV.

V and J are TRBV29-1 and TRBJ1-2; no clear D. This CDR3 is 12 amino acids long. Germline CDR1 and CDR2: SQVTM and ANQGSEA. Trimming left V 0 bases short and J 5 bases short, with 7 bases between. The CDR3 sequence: CSVEEPLYGYTF. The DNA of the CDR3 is TGCAGCGTTGAAGAACCGTTATATGGCTACACCTTC.

The chain's CDR3 is CASSPWGTNYGYTF. CDR3 coding DNA: TGTGCCAGCAGCCCGTGGGGTACTAACTATGGCTACACCTTC. This chain joins TRBV7-9 and TRBJ1-2; no definite D call. The V end was cut by 5 bases, the J end by 0 bases, with 10 bases between. CDR1 and CDR2 from the germline V gene are SEHNR and FQNEAQ (reference sequence). There are 14 residues in the CDR3.

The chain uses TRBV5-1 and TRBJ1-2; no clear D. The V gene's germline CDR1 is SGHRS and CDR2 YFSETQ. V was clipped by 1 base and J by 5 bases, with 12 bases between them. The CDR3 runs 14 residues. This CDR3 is CASSLSFRIYGYTF. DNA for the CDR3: TGCGCCAGCAGCTTGTCTTTCCGGATTTATGGCTACACCTTC.

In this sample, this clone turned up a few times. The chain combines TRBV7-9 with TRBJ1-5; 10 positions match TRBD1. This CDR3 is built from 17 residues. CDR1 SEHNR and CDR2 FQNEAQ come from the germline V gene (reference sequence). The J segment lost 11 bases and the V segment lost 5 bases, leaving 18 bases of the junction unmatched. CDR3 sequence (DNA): TGTGCCAGCAGCCCAGGGACAGGGGAAGTTCTAAGTAGGACCCAGCATTTT. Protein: CASSPGTGEVLSRTQHF.

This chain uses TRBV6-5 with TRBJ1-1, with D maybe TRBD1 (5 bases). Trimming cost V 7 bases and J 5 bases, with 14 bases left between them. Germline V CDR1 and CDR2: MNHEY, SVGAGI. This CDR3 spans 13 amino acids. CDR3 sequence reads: CASIHLGGTEAFF. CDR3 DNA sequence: TGTGCCAGCATACATCTCGGGGGAACTGAAGCTTTCTTT.

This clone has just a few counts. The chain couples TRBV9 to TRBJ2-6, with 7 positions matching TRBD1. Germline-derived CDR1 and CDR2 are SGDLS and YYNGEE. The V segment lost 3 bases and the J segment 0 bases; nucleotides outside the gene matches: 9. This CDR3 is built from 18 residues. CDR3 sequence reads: CASSAMTGQSSGANVLTF. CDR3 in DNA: TGTGCCAGCAGCGCCATGACAGGGCAGAGCTCTGGGGCCAACGTCCTGACTTTC.